Included here is one T cell receptor beta chain sequence, with context. Germline V CDR1 and CDR2: SGHVS, FQNEAQ. The CDR3 covers 14 residues. Losses at the gene ends were 5 bases for V and 3 bases for J; bases not matched to a gene: 6. The record originates from a study of blood T cells in healthy people across ages. For the second PCR, which ran for roughly 6 to 12 cycles, a sample-barcoded 5' primer and a J-beta primer mix were used. TCRdb redid the calling of the 5' RACE reads with MiXCR, one entry per CDR3 protein. The table has under 2,000,000 distinct CDR3 sequences, around 50% seen once. The clonotype originates from a woman aged 40 to 49 in good health. This rearrangement joins TRBV7-8 to TRBJ2-7, with 8 nucleotides matching TRBD2. The sample consisted of blood. CDR3 bases: TGTGCCAGCAGCCGGGGGACTAGGTACTACGAGCAGTACTTC. Protein: CASSRGTRYYEQYF.